The 20 T cell receptor beta chains given below trace back to one sample, sequenced in a study of OX40 agonist ivuxolimab in advanced cancers. Profiled with immunoSEQ multiplex PCR; TCRdb holds only in-frame clones, not every one. Here the sample spans approximately 22,000 clones, roughly 82% being singletons. Sequencing was performed on CD4+ or CD8+ T cells sorted from blood, taken in a trial of the OX40 agonist ivuxolimab. The receptors were gathered from an adult with an advanced solid tumor such as melanoma, head and neck, liver or kidney cancer.

In this sample, this clone turned up once. This chain links TRBV9 with TRBJ2-1; D is perhaps TRBD1 (6 bases). The CDR3 contains 15 residues. Between the trimmed V and J ends, which lost 4 bases and 4 bases, there was a span of 15 bases. Germline values: CDR1 SGDLS, CDR2 YYNGEE. In nucleotides, the CDR3 is TGTGCCAGCAGCCCACAGGGTAACTCTTACAATGAGCAGTTCTTC. Translated: CASSPQGNSYNEQFF.

The chain uses TRBV7-8 and TRBJ2-5, with 7 bases that match TRBD1. The ends lost 1 base at V and 5 bases at J; junction bases unmatched: 10. The CDR3 contains 16 residues. Germline V CDR1 and CDR2: SGHVS, FQNEAQ. The CDR3 DNA reads TGTGCCAGCAGCTTAGTCTTCGCAGGGGGAAGGGAGACCCAGTACTTC. Residues: CASSLVFAGGRETQYF.

J is TRBJ1-2 and V is TRBV28; D unresolved. The CDR3 extends over 14 amino acids. The germline V and J ends were trimmed by 2 bases and 4 bases, with 11 bases remaining between them. CDR1 is MDHEN and CDR2 is SYDVKM in the germline V gene. CDR3 residues: CASSLDLRGYGYTF. The CDR3, as DNA: TGTGCCAGCAGTTTAGATCTCAGAGGCTATGGCTACACCTTC.

The rearrangement uses TRBV7-3 and TRBJ2-1, with D perhaps TRBD1 (6 bases). This CDR3 comprises 15 residues. Germline V gives CDR1 SGHTA, CDR2 FQGTGA. V shed 5 bases and J shed 4 bases, with 15 bases lying between them. The CDR3 DNA follows: TGTGCCAGCAGCCACGGCACAGGGAATTACAATGAGCAGTTCTTC. Residues: CASSHGTGNYNEQFF.

V is TRBV28 and J is TRBJ2-7; D is ambiguous. Germline-derived CDR1 and CDR2 are MDHEN and SYDVKM. The V and J ends lost 5 bases and 3 bases respectively, with 5 bases between them. The CDR3 loop spans 11 amino acids. The CDR3 reads CASSPNYEQYF. Here the CDR3 DNA reads TGTGCCAGCAGTCCGAACTACGAGCAGTACTTC.

This sequence joins TRBV19 and TRBJ1-1, with 7 bases lining up with TRBD1. The V gene's germline CDR1 is LNHDA and CDR2 SQIVND (reference sequence). J was trimmed by 3 bases and V by 10 bases; bases with no gene match: 8. The CDR3 loop spans 13 amino acids. The CDR3, as DNA: TGTGCCATATCACAGGGGATGTACACTGAAGCTTTCTTT. It is translated as CAISQGMYTEAFF.

The V gene is TRBV7-6, the J gene TRBJ2-7; D is possibly TRBD2 (6 bases). The CDR3 loop spans 15 amino acids. Germline CDR1 reads SGHVS; CDR2 reads FNYEAQ. With 2 bases removed from V and 2 bases from J, the gap between germline ends came to 13 bases. This chain's CDR3 is CASSLSGTFPYEQYF. For the CDR3, the DNA is TGTGCCAGCAGCTTAAGTGGGACTTTCCCCTACGAGCAGTACTTC.

The table lists this clone with a few counts. This chain uses TRBV5-6 with TRBJ2-3; D is unclear. The CDR3 has 16 residues. V was trimmed by 2 bases and J by 0 bases, leaving 13 bases between them. Germline CDR1 and CDR2: SGHDT and YYEEEE. The CDR3 DNA sequence: TGTGCCAGCAGCTTACTCCAACAGTATAGCACAGATACGCAGTATTTT. Its protein product is CASSLLQQYSTDTQYF.

This sequence joins TRBV14 and TRBJ2-7; D ambiguous. The CDR3 is 15 residues long. Trimming left V 1 base short and J 2 bases short, with 12 bases between. Germline V gives CDR1 SGHDN, CDR2 FVKESK. DNA of the CDR3: TGTGCCAGCAGCCAAGTCGACGGGCTCACCTACGAGCAGTACTTC. Amino acid sequence: CASSQVDGLTYEQYF. Variable domain in full (rest from reference TRBV14 and TRBJ2-7): EAGVTQFPSHSVIEKGQTVTLRCDPISGHDNLYWYRRVMGKEIKFLLHFVKESKQDESGMPNNRFLAERTGGTYSTLKVQPAELEDSGVYFCASSQVDGLTYEQYFGPGTRLTVT.

V is TRBV29-1 and J is TRBJ1-2; D is unresolved. The CDR3 loop spans 11 amino acids. Germline-derived CDR1 and CDR2 are SQVTM and ANQGSEA. Trimming removed 6 bases from V and 2 bases from J, with 7 bases in between. The CDR3 bases are TGCAGCGTGACCGACAACTATGGCTACACCTTC. Amino acid sequence: CSVTDNYGYTF.

The V call is TRBV27, the J call TRBJ1-2; 8 bases line up with TRBD1. The CDR3 is made up of 16 amino acids. Germline V lookup: CDR1 MNHEY, CDR2 SMNVEV (reference sequence). The junction had 9 bases not matched to a gene; V was cut back by 6 bases and J by 0 bases. The CDR3 region is CASSRTGWDPNYGYTF. In nucleotides, the CDR3 is TGTGCCAGCAGCCGGACAGGGTGGGATCCTAACTATGGCTACACCTTC.

This sequence joins TRBV4-1 and TRBJ2-3, with TRBD1 matching 8 bases. Germline values: CDR1 MGHRA, CDR2 YSYEKL. The length of the CDR3 is 14 residues. The trim removed 3 bases at V and 3 bases at J, leaving 2 bases unmatched. CDR3 amino acids: CASSHGQGTDTQYF. The CDR3 DNA is TGCGCCAGCAGCCACGGACAGGGAACAGATACGCAGTATTTT.

This chain uses TRBV4-1 with TRBJ2-7, with D possibly called TRBD1 or TRBD2 (6 bases each). Germline lookup yields CDR1 MGHRA and CDR2 YSYEKL. The V gene lost 1 base and the J gene lost 3 bases, with 13 bases spanning the gap. The CDR3 is 15 residues long. The CDR3 loop is CASSQVLGGGYEQYF. As DNA, the CDR3 is TGCGCCAGCAGCCAAGTCCTCGGAGGGGGCTACGAGCAGTACTTC.

This clone was found a few times. The chain combines TRBV28 with TRBJ1-2; 12 bases line up with TRBD1. V shed 5 bases, J shed 0 bases, and the junction held 10 bases outside the gene matches. The CDR3 consists of 18 residues. Germline CDR1 reads MDHEN; CDR2 reads SYDVKM. CDR3 in DNA: TGTGCCAGCAGTCCGATCGGGACAGGGGGCGTAGCTAACTATGGCTACACCTTC. Amino acids: CASSPIGTGGVANYGYTF.

This clone was recorded only once. The gene calls are TRBV28 and TRBJ1-6; D is ambiguous. CDR3 length: 13 residues. V lost 5 bases to trimming and J lost 13 bases, with 15 bases between them. The V gene's germline CDR1 is MDHEN and CDR2 SYDVKM. The CDR3 region is CASSLHSVRPLHF. CDR3 nucleotide sequence: TGTGCCAGCAGTCTCCATTCGGTTAGGCCCCTCCACTTT.

The J gene is TRBJ2-2, the V gene TRBV19, with D perhaps TRBD1 or TRBD2 (5 bases each). V dropped 3 bases and J dropped 0 bases, with 8 bases sitting between them. Germline CDR1 and CDR2: LNHDA and SQIVND (reference sequence). The CDR3 runs to 15 residues. The DNA of the CDR3 is TGTGCCAGTAGTATCTGGGGGACGAACACCGGGGAGCTGTTTTTT. Protein: CASSIWGTNTGELFF.

The chain links TRBV9 to TRBJ2-7; TRBD2 aligns across 11 bases. This CDR3 comprises 16 residues. Germline CDR1 and CDR2: SGDLS and YYNGEE. V gave up 0 bases and J gave up 7 bases; unmatched junction bases: 9. CDR3 DNA: TGTGCCAGCAGCGTAGCTACTAGCGGGAGTTCGCGAGAGCAGTACTTC. This encodes CASSVATSGSSREQYF.

The V and J genes are TRBV5-5 and TRBJ2-5; no clear D. There are 16 residues in the CDR3. The V gene's germline CDR1 is SGHKS and CDR2 YYEKEE (reference sequence). V was cut by 1 base and J by 1 base, with 14 bases left in between. The CDR3 DNA sequence: TGTGCCAGCAGCTTGTCGAAGGAAGTTCTCCAAGAGACCCAGTACTTC. Translating gives CASSLSKEVLQETQYF.

In its sample, this clone is medium-sized (0.01 to 0.1%). This sequence joins TRBV10-2 and TRBJ2-4; a weak D match, TRBD2 (5 bases). CDR1 is WSHSY, CDR2 SAAADI, per germline. There are 16 residues in the CDR3. Trimming left V 6 bases short and J 5 bases short, with 20 bases between. The CDR3 reads CASSPSLGQAENIQYF. CDR3 in DNA: TGCGCCAGCAGCCCCTCACTAGGCCAGGCGGAAAACATTCAGTACTTC.

The chain links TRBV4-2 to TRBJ2-1, with 14 nucleotides matching TRBD2. The CDR3 length is 19 residues. V lost 2 bases to trimming and J lost 1 base; unmatched junction nucleotides: 7. Per the germline V gene, CDR1 is LGHNA and CDR2 is YNFKEQ. CDR3 coding DNA: TGTGCCAGCAGCCAATACGGACTAGCGGGAGGTGGTTCCTACAATGAGCAGTTCTTC. As protein: CASSQYGLAGGGSYNEQFF.